The rows below give T cell receptor beta chains drawn from one sample of a study of blood T cells in healthy people across ages. TCRdb re-called the 5' RACE reads with MiXCR, one entry per CDR3 protein. The sample records about 1.1 million distinct CDR3 sequences, approximately 38% being singletons. Specimen: blood. Receptors originate from a man aged 18 to 35 in good health. Both conserved end residues are trimmed from each CDR3.

j_gene: TRBJ1-4; v_gene: TRBV9; CDR3aa: ASSVEGGGGNEKLF
j_gene: TRBJ2-7; v_gene: TRBV12-5; CDR3aa: ASGSHYEQY
j_gene: TRBJ2-2; v_gene: TRBV5-1; CDR3aa: ASSLVGGTNTGELF
j_gene: TRBJ1-1; v_gene: TRBV29-1; CDR3aa: SVGDRSAEAF
j_gene: TRBJ2-2; v_gene: TRBV21-1; CDR3aa: ASSNLGSPNTGELF
j_gene: TRBJ2-2; v_gene: TRBV7-2; CDR3aa: ASSLAVIGANTGELF
j_gene: NA; v_gene: TRBV7-2; CDR3aa: ASSLALHEQY
j_gene: TRBJ1-4; v_gene: TRBV6-1; CDR3aa: ASRETVNEKLF
j_gene: TRBJ2-5; v_gene: TRBV14; CDR3aa: ASSQDRPVQEQY
j_gene: TRBJ2-1; v_gene: TRBV12-5; CDR3aa: ASDRPDREEQF
j_gene: TRBJ1-2; v_gene: TRBV12-3/TRBV12-4; CDR3aa: ASLSQAANYGYT
j_gene: TRBJ1-1; v_gene: TRBV14; CDR3aa: ASSTRQGSNTEAF
j_gene: TRBJ2-1; v_gene: TRBV29-1; CDR3aa: SATSGGYNEQF
j_gene: TRBJ1-2; v_gene: TRBV12-3/TRBV12-4; CDR3aa: TSRDDRRANYGYT
j_gene: TRBJ1-4; v_gene: TRBV12-3/TRBV12-4; CDR3aa: ASSRTGGYEKLF
j_gene: TRBJ1-4; v_gene: TRBV7-9; CDR3aa: AGSLGRGLGEKLF
j_gene: TRBJ2-1; v_gene: TRBV6-1; CDR3aa: ASSPQGTSGGSYEQF
j_gene: TRBJ2-3; v_gene: TRBV2; CDR3aa: ATQGERQY
j_gene: TRBJ1-1; v_gene: TRBV20-1; CDR3aa: SARTDRDNTEAF
j_gene: TRBJ1-1; v_gene: TRBV4-3; CDR3aa: ASSDYYRGAVGTEAF
j_gene: TRBJ2-3; v_gene: TRBV20-1; CDR3aa: SAVRELAGSTDTQY
j_gene: TRBJ2-1; v_gene: TRBV9; CDR3aa: ASSDRDRPYNEQF
j_gene: TRBJ1-4; v_gene: TRBV29-1; CDR3aa: SVEGGQGEKLF
j_gene: TRBJ1-1; v_gene: TRBV7-9; CDR3aa: ASSSYQNTEAF
j_gene: TRBJ1-1; v_gene: TRBV6-2/TRBV6-3; CDR3aa: ASSYSLPTGPNTEAF
j_gene: TRBJ2-2; v_gene: TRBV5-1; CDR3aa: ASRTQEAGELF
j_gene: TRBJ1-2; v_gene: TRBV6-5; CDR3aa: ASSYSVGGDGYGYT
j_gene: TRBJ2-3; v_gene: TRBV20-1; CDR3aa: SANPQAGNTDTQY
j_gene: TRBJ2-3; v_gene: TRBV29-1; CDR3aa: SVELAGGGGTDTQY
j_gene: TRBJ1-1; v_gene: TRBV7-2; CDR3aa: ASSLAPIQGEAF
j_gene: TRBJ2-3; v_gene: TRBV2; CDR3aa: ASRTGGIGDTQY
j_gene: TRBJ2-5; v_gene: TRBV12-3/TRBV12-4; CDR3aa: ASSPTSGGEQETQY
j_gene: TRBJ2-3; v_gene: TRBV20-1; CDR3aa: SAGGGGVLPQY
j_gene: TRBJ1-2; v_gene: TRBV14; CDR3aa: ASSSAVNYGYT
j_gene: TRBJ2-7; v_gene: TRBV4-3; CDR3aa: VSSPGRQSYEQY
j_gene: NA; v_gene: TRBV7-9; CDR3aa: ASILGSGAKETQY
j_gene: TRBJ1-4; v_gene: TRBV28; CDR3aa: ASSPWGHPNEKLF
j_gene: TRBJ1-2; v_gene: TRBV4-1; CDR3aa: ASRRPGTHYGYT
j_gene: TRBJ1-2; v_gene: TRBV10-3; CDR3aa: AISGSEAGYT
j_gene: TRBJ2-3; v_gene: TRBV5-1; CDR3aa: ASSLPTAGDTQY
j_gene: TRBJ2-1; v_gene: TRBV6-5; CDR3aa: ASSYAGAAGDEQF
j_gene: TRBJ2-1; v_gene: TRBV11-2; CDR3aa: ASSNPGQGTPSRGNEQF
j_gene: TRBJ1-6; v_gene: TRBV12-3/TRBV12-4; CDR3aa: ASGGTYNSPLH